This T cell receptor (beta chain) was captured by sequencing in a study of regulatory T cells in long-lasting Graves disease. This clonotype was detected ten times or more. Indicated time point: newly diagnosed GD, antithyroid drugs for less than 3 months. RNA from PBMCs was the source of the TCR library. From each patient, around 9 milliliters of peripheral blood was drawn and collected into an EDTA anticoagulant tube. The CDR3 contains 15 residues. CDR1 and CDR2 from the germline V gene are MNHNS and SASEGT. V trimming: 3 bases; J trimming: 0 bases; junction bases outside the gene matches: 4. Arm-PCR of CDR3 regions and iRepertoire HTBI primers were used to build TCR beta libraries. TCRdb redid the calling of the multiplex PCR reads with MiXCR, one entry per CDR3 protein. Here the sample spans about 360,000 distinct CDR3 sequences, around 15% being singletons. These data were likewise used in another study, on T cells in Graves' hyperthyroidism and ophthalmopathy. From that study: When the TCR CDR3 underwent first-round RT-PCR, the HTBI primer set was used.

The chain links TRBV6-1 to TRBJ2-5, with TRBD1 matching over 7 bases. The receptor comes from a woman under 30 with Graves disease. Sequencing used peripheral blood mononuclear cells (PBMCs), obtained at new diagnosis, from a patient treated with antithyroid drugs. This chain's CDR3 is CASSEWDSYQETQYF. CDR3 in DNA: TGTGCCAGCAGTGAGTGGGACAGTTACCAAGAGACCCAGTACTTC.